This TCR beta chain was recovered during a study of T-cell memory formation after mild COVID-19. TCRdb redid the calling of the 5' RACE reads with MiXCR, one entry per CDR3 protein. The table has about half a million distinct CDR3 sequences, over 15% seen once. Broader study findings: Among contracting clones, CD4+ were mainly CM/EM and CD8+ enriched in EMRA.

Germline V gene lookup returns CDR1 SGHAT and CDR2 FQNNGV. The CDR3 length is 15 residues. V was trimmed by 2 bases and J by 2 bases, leaving 13 bases between them. Comment on this clonotype: Its antigen remains unknown.

The chain couples TRBV11-2 to TRBJ2-7; D unresolved. This TCR came from an adult woman who had mild COVID-19 (a few samples of this study predate the infection). Cell type and time point are not known. Sequenced input: PBMCs or a T cell subset sorted from them (not recorded which). Written as DNA, the CDR3 is TGTGCCAGCAGCTTAATGGCCAGCCGAGCCTACGAGCAGTACTTC. This gives the protein CASSLMASRAYEQYF.